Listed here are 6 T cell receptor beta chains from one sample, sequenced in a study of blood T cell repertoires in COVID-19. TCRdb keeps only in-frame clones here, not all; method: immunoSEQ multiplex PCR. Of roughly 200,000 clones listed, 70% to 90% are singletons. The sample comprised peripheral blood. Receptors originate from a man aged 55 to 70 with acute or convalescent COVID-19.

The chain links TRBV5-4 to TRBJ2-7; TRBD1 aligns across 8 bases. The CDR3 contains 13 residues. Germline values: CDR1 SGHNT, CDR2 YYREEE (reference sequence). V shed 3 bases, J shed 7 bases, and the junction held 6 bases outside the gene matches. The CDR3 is CASSSDRGWEQYF. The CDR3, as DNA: TGTGCCAGCAGCTCCGACAGGGGATGGGAGCAGTACTTC.

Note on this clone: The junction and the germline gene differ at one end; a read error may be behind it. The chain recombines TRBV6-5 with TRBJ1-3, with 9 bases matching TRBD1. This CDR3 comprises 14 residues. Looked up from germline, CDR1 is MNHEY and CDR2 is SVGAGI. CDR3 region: CAGSSGQGRNTIYF. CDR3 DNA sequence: TGTGCCGGCAGTTCAGGACAGGGGAGAAACACCATATATTTT.

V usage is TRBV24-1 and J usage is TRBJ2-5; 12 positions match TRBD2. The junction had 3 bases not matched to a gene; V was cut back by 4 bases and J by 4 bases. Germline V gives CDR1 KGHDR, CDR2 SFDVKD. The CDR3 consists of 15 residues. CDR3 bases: TGTGCCACCAGTGACCCGGGACTAGCGGGAGAGACCCAGTACTTC. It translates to CATSDPGLAGETQYF.

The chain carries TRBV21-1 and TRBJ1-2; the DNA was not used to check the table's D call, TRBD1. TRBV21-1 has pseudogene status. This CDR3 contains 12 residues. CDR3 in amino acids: CASWDTQYGYTF. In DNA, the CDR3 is TGTGCCAGCTGGGACACCCAATATGGCTACACCTTC.

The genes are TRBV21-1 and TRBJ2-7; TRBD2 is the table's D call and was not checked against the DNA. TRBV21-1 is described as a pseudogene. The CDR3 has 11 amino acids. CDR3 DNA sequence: TGTGCCAGCAGCCCCCTAGAAGAGCAGTACTTC. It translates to CASSPLEEQYF.

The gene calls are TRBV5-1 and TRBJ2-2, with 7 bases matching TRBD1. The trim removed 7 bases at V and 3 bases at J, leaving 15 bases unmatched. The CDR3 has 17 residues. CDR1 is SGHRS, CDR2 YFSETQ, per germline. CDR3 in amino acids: CASAEPQGERDTGELFF. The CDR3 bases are TGCGCCAGCGCCGAACCTCAGGGGGAGAGGGACACCGGGGAGCTGTTTTTT.